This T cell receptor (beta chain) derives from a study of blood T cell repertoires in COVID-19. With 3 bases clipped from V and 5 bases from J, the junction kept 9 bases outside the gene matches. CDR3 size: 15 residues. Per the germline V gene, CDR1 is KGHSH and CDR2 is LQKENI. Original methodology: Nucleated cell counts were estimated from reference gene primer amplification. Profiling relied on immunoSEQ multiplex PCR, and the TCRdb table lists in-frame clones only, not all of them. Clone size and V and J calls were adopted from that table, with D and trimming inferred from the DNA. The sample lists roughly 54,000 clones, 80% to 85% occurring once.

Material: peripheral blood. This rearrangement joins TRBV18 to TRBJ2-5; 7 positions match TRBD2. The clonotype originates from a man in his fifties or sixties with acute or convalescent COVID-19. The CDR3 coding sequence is TGTGCCAGCTCACCGGGGAACGTAGCGGGCGAGACCCAGTACTTC. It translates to CASSPGNVAGETQYF.